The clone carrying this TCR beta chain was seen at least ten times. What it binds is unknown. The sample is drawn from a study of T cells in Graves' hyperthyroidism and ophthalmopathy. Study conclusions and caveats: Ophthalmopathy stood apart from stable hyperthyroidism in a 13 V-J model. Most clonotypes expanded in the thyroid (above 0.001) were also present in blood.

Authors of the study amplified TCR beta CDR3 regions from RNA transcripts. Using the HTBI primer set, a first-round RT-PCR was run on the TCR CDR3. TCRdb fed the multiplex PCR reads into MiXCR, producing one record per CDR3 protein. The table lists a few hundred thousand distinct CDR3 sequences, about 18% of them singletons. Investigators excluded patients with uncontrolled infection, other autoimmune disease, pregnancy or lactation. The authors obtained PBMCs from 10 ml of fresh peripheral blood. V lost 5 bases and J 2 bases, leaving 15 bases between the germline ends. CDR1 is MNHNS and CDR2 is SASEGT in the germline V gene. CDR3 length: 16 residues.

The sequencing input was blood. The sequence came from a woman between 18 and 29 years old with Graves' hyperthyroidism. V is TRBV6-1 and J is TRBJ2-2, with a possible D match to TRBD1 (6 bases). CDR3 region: CASSRSGVINTGELFF. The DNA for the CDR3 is TGTGCCAGCAGTAGATCAGGGGTCATTAACACCGGGGAGCTGTTTTTT.